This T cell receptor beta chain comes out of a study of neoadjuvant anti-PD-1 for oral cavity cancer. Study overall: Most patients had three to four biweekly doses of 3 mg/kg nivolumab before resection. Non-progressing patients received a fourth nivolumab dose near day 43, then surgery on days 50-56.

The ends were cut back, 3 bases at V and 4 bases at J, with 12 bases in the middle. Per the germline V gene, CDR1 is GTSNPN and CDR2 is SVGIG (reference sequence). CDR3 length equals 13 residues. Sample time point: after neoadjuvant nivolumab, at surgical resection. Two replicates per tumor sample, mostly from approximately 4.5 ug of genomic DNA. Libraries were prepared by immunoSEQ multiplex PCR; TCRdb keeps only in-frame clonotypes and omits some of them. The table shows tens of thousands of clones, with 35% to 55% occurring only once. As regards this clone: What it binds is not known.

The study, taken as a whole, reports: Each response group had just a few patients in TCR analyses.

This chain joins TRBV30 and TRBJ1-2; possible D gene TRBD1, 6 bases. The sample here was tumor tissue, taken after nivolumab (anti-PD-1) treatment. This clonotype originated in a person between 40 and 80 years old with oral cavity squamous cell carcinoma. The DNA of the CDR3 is TGTGCCTGGAGCGAACAGGGAAGCTATGGCTACACCTTC. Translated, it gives CAWSEQGSYGYTF.